The T cell receptor beta chain described here comes from a study of beta chain features in type 1 diabetes. General study points: Fewer insertions but more deletions were seen at VDJ junctions in type 1 diabetes patients. It was possible that PCR favored shorter templates, equally so in patients and controls. People with Type 1 diabetes carried modestly yet significantly shorter TCRB CDR3s in all four CD4+ subsets. Reads derived from cDNA could over-represent cells showing high TCR expression.

Worth noting for this clone: Its target is not known.

With 4 bases removed from V and 6 bases from J, the gap between germline ends came to 15 bases. Germline-derived CDR1 and CDR2 are SEHNR and FQNEAQ (reference sequence). The CDR3 is 14 amino acids. Since all of the isolated RNA was reverse transcribed, expressed TCRB transcripts were what got sequenced. An average approximately 4 million reads came from naive, central memory and regulatory T cell samples. TCRdb keeps only in-frame clones here, not all; method: immunoSEQ multiplex PCR. The sample yields some 640,000 clones, more than 13% seen once. The sequencing input was naive CD4+ T cells from blood. The chain employs TRBV7-9 and TRBJ1-2; D is unclear. This clonotype was obtained from a man aged 18 to 30 with type 1 diabetes. The CDR3 loop reads CASSYPSLGNGYTF. The CDR3 DNA reads TGTGCCAGCAGCTACCCCAGTCTCGGGAATGGCTACACCTTC.